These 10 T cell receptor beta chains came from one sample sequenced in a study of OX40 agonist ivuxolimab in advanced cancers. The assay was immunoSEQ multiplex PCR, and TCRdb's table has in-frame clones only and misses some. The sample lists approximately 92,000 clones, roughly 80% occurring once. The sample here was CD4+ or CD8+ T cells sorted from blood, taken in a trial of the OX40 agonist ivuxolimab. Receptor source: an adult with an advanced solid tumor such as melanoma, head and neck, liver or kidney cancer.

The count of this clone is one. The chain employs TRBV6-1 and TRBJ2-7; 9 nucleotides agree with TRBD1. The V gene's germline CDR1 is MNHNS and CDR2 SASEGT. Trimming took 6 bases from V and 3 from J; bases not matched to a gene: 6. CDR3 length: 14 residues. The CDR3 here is CASRGTGWYYEQYF. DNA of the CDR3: TGTGCCAGCAGGGGGACAGGGTGGTACTACGAGCAGTACTTC.

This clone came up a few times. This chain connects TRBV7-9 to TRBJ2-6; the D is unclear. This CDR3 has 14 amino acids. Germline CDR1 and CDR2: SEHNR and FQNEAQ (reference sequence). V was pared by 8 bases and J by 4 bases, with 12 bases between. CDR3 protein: CASGAMAGANVLTF. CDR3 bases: TGTGCCAGCGGCGCCATGGCCGGGGCCAACGTCCTGACTTTC. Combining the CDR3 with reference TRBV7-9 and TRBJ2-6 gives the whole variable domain DTGVSQNPRHKITKRGQNVTFRCDPISEHNRLYWYRQTLGQGPEFLTYFQNEAQLEKSRLLSDRFSAERPKGSFSTLEIQRTEQGDSAMYLCASGAMAGANVLTFGAGSRLTVL.

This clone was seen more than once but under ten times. CDR3 residues: CAIRAQGRGYTF. CDR3 coding DNA: TGTGCCATCAGGGCACAGGGACGCGGCTACACCTTC. The chain combines TRBV10-3 with TRBJ1-2; weak D call: TRBD1 (6 bases). Germline V gene lookup returns CDR1 ENHRY and CDR2 SYGVKD. This CDR3 is 12 amino acids long. Trimming took off 6 bases at V and 8 bases at J, with 13 bases between the two ends.

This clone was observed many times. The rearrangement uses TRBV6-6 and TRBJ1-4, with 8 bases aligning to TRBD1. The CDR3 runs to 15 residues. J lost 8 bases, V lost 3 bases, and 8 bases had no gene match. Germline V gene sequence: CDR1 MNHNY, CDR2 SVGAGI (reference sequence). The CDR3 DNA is TGTGCCAGCAGTTATCCCGGGACAGGCACGGAAAAACTGTTTTTT. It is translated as CASSYPGTGTEKLFF.

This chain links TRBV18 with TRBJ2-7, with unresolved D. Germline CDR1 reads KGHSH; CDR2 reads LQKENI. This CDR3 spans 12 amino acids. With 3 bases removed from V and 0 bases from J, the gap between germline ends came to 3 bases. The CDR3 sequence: CASSPNSYEQYF. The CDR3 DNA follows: TGTGCCAGCTCACCTAACTCCTACGAGCAGTACTTC.

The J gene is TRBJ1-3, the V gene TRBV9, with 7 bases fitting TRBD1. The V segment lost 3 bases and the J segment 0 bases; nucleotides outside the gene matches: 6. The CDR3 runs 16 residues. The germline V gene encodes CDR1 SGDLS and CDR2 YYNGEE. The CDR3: CASSAPQGYSGNTIYF. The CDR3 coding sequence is TGTGCCAGCAGCGCCCCACAGGGGTACTCTGGAAACACCATATATTTT.

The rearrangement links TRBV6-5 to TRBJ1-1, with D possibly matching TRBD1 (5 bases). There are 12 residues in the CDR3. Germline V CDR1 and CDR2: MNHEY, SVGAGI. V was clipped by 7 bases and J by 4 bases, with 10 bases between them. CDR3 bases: TGTGCCAGCATAAGGGGAACCACTGAAGCTTTCTTT. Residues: CASIRGTTEAFF.

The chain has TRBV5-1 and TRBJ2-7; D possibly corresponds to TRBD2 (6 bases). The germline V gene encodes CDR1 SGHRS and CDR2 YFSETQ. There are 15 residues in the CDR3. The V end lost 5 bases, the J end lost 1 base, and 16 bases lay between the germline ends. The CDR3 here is CASSPTGAASYEQYF. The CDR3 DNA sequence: TGCGCCAGCAGTCCGACGGGAGCGGCGTCCTACGAGCAGTACTTC.

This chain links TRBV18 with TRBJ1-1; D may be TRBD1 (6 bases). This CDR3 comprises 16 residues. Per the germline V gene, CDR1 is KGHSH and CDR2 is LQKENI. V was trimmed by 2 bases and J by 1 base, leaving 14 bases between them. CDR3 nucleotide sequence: TGTGCCAGCTCACCATTGGGGGGGCAGGGGAACACTGAAGCTTTCTTT. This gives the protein CASSPLGGQGNTEAFF.

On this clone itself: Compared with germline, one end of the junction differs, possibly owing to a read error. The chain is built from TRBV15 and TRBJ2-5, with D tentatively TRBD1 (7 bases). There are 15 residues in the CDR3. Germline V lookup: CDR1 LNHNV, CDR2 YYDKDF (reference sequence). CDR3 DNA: TGTGCCACCAGGAGAGGAGGGGGCGCGGAAGAGACCCAGTACTTC. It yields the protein CATRRGGGAEETQYF.